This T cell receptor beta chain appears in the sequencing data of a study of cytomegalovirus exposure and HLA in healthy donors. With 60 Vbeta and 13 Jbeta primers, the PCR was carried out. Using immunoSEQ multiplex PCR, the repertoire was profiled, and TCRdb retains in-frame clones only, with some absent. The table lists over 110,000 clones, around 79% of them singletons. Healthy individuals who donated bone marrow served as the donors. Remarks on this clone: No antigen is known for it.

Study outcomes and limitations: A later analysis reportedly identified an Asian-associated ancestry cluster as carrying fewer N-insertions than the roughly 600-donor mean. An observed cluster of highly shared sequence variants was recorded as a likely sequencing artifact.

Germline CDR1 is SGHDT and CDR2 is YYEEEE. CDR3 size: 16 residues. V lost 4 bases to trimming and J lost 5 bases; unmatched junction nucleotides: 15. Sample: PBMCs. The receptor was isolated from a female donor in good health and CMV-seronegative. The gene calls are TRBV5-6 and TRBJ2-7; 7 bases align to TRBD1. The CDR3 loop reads CASSPDPGQRSHEQYF. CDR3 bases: TGTGCCAGCAGCCCTGACCCGGGACAGAGAAGCCACGAGCAGTACTTC.